This is a list of T cell receptor beta chains from one sample in a study of cytomegalovirus exposure and HLA in healthy donors. Data came from immunoSEQ multiplex PCR; TCRdb stores just in-frame clones and leaves some out. The sample contains 120,000 or so clones, more than 80% of which appear only once. The sample comprised PBMCs. These receptors were obtained from a man under 40 in good health and CMV-seronegative. The CDR3 runs from the conserved cysteine through the conserved F or W. The D gene is left open where the match is weak.

d_gene: .; v_gene: TRBV2; CDR3aa: CASLRHTRTGELFF
d_gene: TRBD1; v_gene: TRBV2; CDR3aa: CASRQGAETQYF
d_gene: TRBD2; v_gene: TRBV4-2; CDR3aa: CASSQDPTGGGETQYF
d_gene: TRBD1; v_gene: TRBV7-9; CDR3aa: CSSSLGTAVTTQYF
d_gene: .; v_gene: TRBV5-1; CDR3aa: CASSFTPMNTEAFF
d_gene: .; v_gene: TRBV27; CDR3aa: CASSLSQYNSPLHF
d_gene: .; v_gene: TRBV10-3; CDR3aa: CAISEPASGGVAEQYF
d_gene: TRBD1; v_gene: TRBV28; CDR3aa: CASIPLQGVIYGYPF
d_gene: .; v_gene: TRBV18; CDR3aa: CASSPDPGGVTDTQYF
d_gene: .; v_gene: TRBV5-4; CDR3aa: CASSLELAGDTQYF
d_gene: .; v_gene: TRBV7-9; CDR3aa: CASSRSEPVRDSYEQYF
d_gene: TRBD2; v_gene: TRBV7-9; CDR3aa: CASSETSVGTDTQYF
d_gene: TRBD1; v_gene: TRBV6-1; CDR3aa: CASSEQGAVYEQYF
d_gene: .; v_gene: TRBV27; CDR3aa: CASSPRQFSGNTIYF
d_gene: TRBD1; v_gene: TRBV29-1; CDR3aa: CSVSSDRGYTGELFF
d_gene: .; v_gene: TRBV5-4; CDR3aa: CASSSFAVSGANVLTF
d_gene: .; v_gene: TRBV6-6; CDR3aa: CASAIGANVLTF